What follows are 7 T cell receptor beta chains derived from one specimen sequenced in a study of tissue T cells after allogeneic stem cell transplantation. This research-autopsy study prospectively enrolled adult allogeneic hematopoietic cell transplant recipients with steroid-refractory graft-versus-host disease. The repertoire was sequenced with immunoSEQ multiplex PCR; TCRdb's copy has only in-frame clones and lacks some. Among around 3,000 clones listed, roughly three fifths were seen once. Specimen: descending colon tissue, collected at autopsy. The receptor set was obtained from an older male patient with steroid-refractory graft-versus-host disease after an allogeneic stem cell transplant. These T cells may partly come from the graft donor.

This chain connects TRBV18 to TRBJ2-5; D is ambiguous. Germline CDR1 reads KGHSH; CDR2 reads LQKENI. Trimming removed 0 bases at V and 1 base at J, with 6 bases between. CDR3 length equals 14 residues. The DNA of the CDR3 is TGTGCCAGCTCACCACCGGGAAGCCAAGAGACCCAGTACTTC. Protein sequence: CASSPPGSQETQYF.

V is TRBV2 and J is TRBJ2-2; possibly TRBD1 for D (5 bases). Germline values: CDR1 SNHLY, CDR2 FYNNEI. V dropped 5 bases and J dropped 9 bases, with 10 bases sitting between them. This CDR3 region has 12 residues. CDR3 nucleotides: TGTGCCAGCAGTTGGGGCGTGAGGGAGCTGTTTTTT. Translation: CASSWGVRELFF.

This sequence joins TRBV4-3 and TRBJ2-3; D not certain. The CDR3 contains 14 residues. The V end lost 0 bases, the J end lost 2 bases, and 6 bases lay between the germline ends. In germline, CDR1 is LGHNA, CDR2 YSLEER. The CDR3 region has the DNA TGCGCCAGCAGCCAAGATCCCTACACAGATACGCAGTATTTT. This translates into CASSQDPYTDTQYF.

This rearrangement joins TRBV2 to TRBJ1-1; D unresolved. Germline values: CDR1 SNHLY, CDR2 FYNNEI. CDR3 length: 12 residues. Trimming took off 9 bases at V and 1 base at J, with 9 bases between the two ends. This CDR3 reads CASSRENTEAFF. For the CDR3, the DNA is TGTGCCAGTTCCCGAGAGAACACTGAAGCTTTCTTT.

The rearrangement links TRBV20-1 to TRBJ1-1; D gene ambiguous. V lost 6 bases and J 12 bases, leaving 17 bases between the germline ends. Germline CDR1 and CDR2: DFQATT and SNEGSKA (reference sequence). CDR3 length equals 11 residues. The CDR3 DNA sequence: TGCAGTGCCAATTCGCTCTCGAAAACTTTCTTT. This translates into CSANSLSKTFF.

The chain is built from TRBV12-3 or TRBV12-4 and TRBJ2-1; D not resolved. V was pared by 2 bases and J by 6 bases, with 5 bases between. The CDR3 length is 12 residues. The CDR3: CASSLNGNEQFF. The CDR3 bases are TGTGCCAGCAGTTTAAACGGCAATGAGCAGTTCTTC.

The chain employs TRBV12-3 or TRBV12-4 and TRBJ1-1, with no clear D. The V gene lost 3 bases and the J gene lost 7 bases, with 9 bases spanning the gap. The CDR3 spans 12 residues. CDR3 DNA: TGTGCCAGCAGTTTTAGGGCCGGTGAAGCTTTCTTT. Protein: CASSFRAGEAFF.